Listed here are 18 T cell receptor beta chains from one sample, sequenced in a study of technical replicates of blood from a handful of donors. Only in-frame clones appear in the TCRdb table, and some are missing; sequencing was by immunoSEQ multiplex PCR. Among 55,000 to 75,000 clones listed, about 89% were seen once. Sequencing was done on a sample of PBMCs. These receptors came from a human donor in good health. Some clones in this sample may be carry-over from other donors' samples.

The rearrangement uses TRBV4-2 and TRBJ1-4, with D possibly matching TRBD1 (6 bases). The length of the CDR3 is 14 residues. In germline, CDR1 is LGHNA, CDR2 YNFKEQ. Trimming pared 7 bases from V and 0 bases from J, leaving 9 bases between. The CDR3 coding sequence is TGTGCCAGCACCAGGGGTTCAACTAATGAAAAACTGTTTTTT. It specifies CASTRGSTNEKLFF.

The CDR3 DNA reads TGTGCCAGCCTAGCGGGGGGGCCAACAGATACGCAGTATTTT. Encoded protein: CASLAGGPTDTQYF. The chain is built from TRBV6-1 and TRBJ2-3; the match to TRBD2 covers 12 bases. Germline values: CDR1 MNHNS, CDR2 SASEGT. This CDR3 contains 14 residues. Trimming cost V 8 bases and J 3 bases; bases outside gene matches: 3.

The chain combines TRBV19 with TRBJ1-4; a weak D match, TRBD1 (5 bases). Germline V gene sequence: CDR1 LNHDA, CDR2 SQIVND (reference sequence). CDR3 length: 15 residues. V lost 10 bases, J lost 4 bases, and 19 bases lay in between. This chain's CDR3 is CATKPRAGGNEKLFF. CDR3 in DNA: TGTGCCACCAAACCCAGGGCTGGTGGTAATGAAAAACTGTTTTTT.

V is TRBV7-2 and J is TRBJ2-3; no definite D call. V was trimmed by 1 base and J by 1 base, leaving 6 bases between them. The CDR3 has 14 residues. Germline loops: CDR1 SGHTA, CDR2 FQGNSA. DNA of the CDR3: TGTGCCAGCAGCTTAGGAGTTGGCACAGATACGCAGTATTTT. Translated: CASSLGVGTDTQYF.

This clone has more than one count but fewer than ten. The chain employs TRBV7-3 and TRBJ1-1; D might be TRBD1 (6 bases). CDR3 length equals 13 residues. Trimming took 4 bases from V and 6 from J, leaving 12 bases between them. The germline V gene encodes CDR1 SGHTA and CDR2 FQGTGA. This CDR3 is CASSWGQTAEAFF. The CDR3 DNA reads as TGTGCCAGCAGCTGGGGACAAACTGCTGAAGCTTTCTTT.

The chain uses TRBV7-9 and TRBJ1-4; D ambiguous. V was cut by 1 base and J by 3 bases, with 6 bases left in between. Germline assignment: CDR1 SEHNR and CDR2 FQNEAQ (reference sequence). This CDR3 has 14 residues. CDR3 amino acids: CASSLGQANEKLFF. DNA of the CDR3: TGTGCCAGCAGCTTAGGCCAGGCTAATGAAAAACTGTTTTTT. Looking up the rest from reference TRBV7-9 and TRBJ1-4 gives the full variable domain: DTGVSQNPRHKITKRGQNVTFRCDPISEHNRLYWYRQTLGQGPEFLTYFQNEAQLEKSRLLSDRFSAERPKGSFSTLEIQRTEQGDSAMYLCASSLGQANEKLFFGSGTQLSVL.

The CDR3 loop is CASSPVSDTEAFF. DNA of the CDR3: TGTGCCAGCAGCCCCGTTTCCGACACTGAAGCTTTCTTT. The chain has TRBV7-9 and TRBJ1-1; D remains ambiguous. CDR3 length equals 13 residues. Trimming left V 5 bases short and J 3 bases short, with 10 bases between. Germline V gene sequence: CDR1 SEHNR, CDR2 FQNEAQ (reference sequence).

This chain joins TRBV11-3 and TRBJ2-3, with D tentatively TRBD2 (6 bases). Germline V gene lookup returns CDR1 SGHNT and CDR2 YENEEA. The length of the CDR3 is 14 residues. Trimming stripped 1 base from V and 6 bases from J, with 11 bases between. Here the CDR3 reads CASSLGGLGDTQYF. CDR3 nucleotide sequence: TGTGCCAGCAGCTTAGGGGGACTTGGGGATACGCAGTATTTT.

This clone was observed once. The chain links TRBV27 to TRBJ2-7, with a tentative D call TRBD1 (5 bases). Germline CDR1 is MNHEY and CDR2 is SMNVEV (reference sequence). V was pared by 6 bases and J by 5 bases, with 17 bases between. The CDR3 is 14 residues long. Written as DNA, the CDR3 is TGTGCCAGCAGACCTCGACAGTCAGTGGACGAGCAGTACTTC. Translating it yields CASRPRQSVDEQYF.

The V call is TRBV10-3, the J call TRBJ2-1; tentative D call: TRBD1 (5 bases). CDR3 size: 14 residues. The germline V gene encodes CDR1 ENHRY and CDR2 SYGVKD. V was shortened by 5 bases and J by 4 bases, with 12 bases between the two germline ends. For the CDR3, the DNA is TGTGCCATCAGTTCTGACAGAGCTTACAATGAGCAGTTCTTC. The encoded protein is CAISSDRAYNEQFF.

This clone was detected once. The CDR3 protein is CASSDRTSGNHEQYF. CDR3 in DNA: TGTGCCAGCAGTGACAGGACTAGCGGGAACCACGAGCAGTACTTC. The rearrangement links TRBV6-1 to TRBJ2-7; 12 bases agree with TRBD2. Germline loops: CDR1 MNHNS, CDR2 SASEGT. CDR3 length: 15 residues. Trimming removed 3 bases from V and 5 bases from J; junction bases left unmatched: 5.

The J gene is TRBJ2-2, the V gene TRBV5-1; 9 nucleotides agree with TRBD2. J lost 1 base, V lost 0 bases, and 4 bases had no gene match. Per the germline V gene, CDR1 is SGHRS and CDR2 is YFSETQ. This CDR3 spans 17 amino acids. CDR3 bases: TGCGCCAGCAGCTTGGTGCGTAGCGGGGGGAACACCGGGGAGCTGTTTTTT. Residues: CASSLVRSGGNTGELFF.

This clone was seen only once. The J gene is TRBJ1-2, the V gene TRBV5-1; perhaps TRBD1 as D (6 bases). The CDR3 is made up of 15 amino acids. Germline V gene data show CDR1 as SGHRS and CDR2 as YFSETQ. V gave up 0 bases and J gave up 1 base, with 10 bases separating them. This CDR3 reads CASSLDGQINYGYTF. DNA for the CDR3: TGCGCCAGCAGCTTGGACGGACAGATTAACTATGGCTACACCTTC.

V and J are TRBV4-3 and TRBJ2-1, with 14 bases that match TRBD2. This CDR3 region has 17 residues. V gave up 4 bases and J gave up 8 bases; unmatched junction bases: 10. In germline, CDR1 is LGHNA, CDR2 YSLEER. Written as DNA, the CDR3 is TGCGCCAGCAGCCGCTCTCAGGAGACTAGCGGGAGGGATGAGCAGTTCTTC. Translation gives CASSRSQETSGRDEQFF.

This clone has a single count. V gene TRBV6-4 combines with J gene TRBJ2-3, with TRBD1 as a possible D gene (5 bases). Germline V lookup: CDR1 MRHNA, CDR2 SNTAGT. The CDR3 length is 13 residues. The V and J ends lost 2 bases and 3 bases respectively, with 6 bases between them. The CDR3, as DNA: TGTGCCAGCAGTGACCAGGGTACAGATACGCAGTATTTT. As protein: CASSDQGTDTQYF.

The CDR3 sequence: CASSNRQGVVETQYF. The DNA for the CDR3 is TGTGCCAGTAGTAACAGACAGGGAGTGGTGGAGACCCAGTACTTC. The chain is built from TRBV19 and TRBJ2-5, with 7 bases that match TRBD1. Germline CDR1 LNHDA, CDR2 SQIVND (reference sequence). Unmatched junction bases numbered 10, after V lost 4 bases and J lost 5 bases. The CDR3 covers 15 residues.

J is TRBJ2-1 and V is TRBV6-5; D is perhaps TRBD1 (5 bases). V shed 2 bases and J shed 7 bases, with 15 bases lying between them. The germline V gene has CDR1 MNHEY and CDR2 SVGAGI. This CDR3 has 15 residues. CDR3 sequence: CASSYQIGVLNEQFF. The CDR3 DNA sequence: TGTGCCAGCAGTTACCAAATAGGGGTTCTTAATGAGCAGTTCTTC.

The chain links TRBV7-8 to TRBJ2-3; 9 positions agree with TRBD2. Germline lookup yields CDR1 SGHVS and CDR2 FQNEAQ. This CDR3 is built from 16 residues. V gave up 4 bases and J gave up 3 bases; unmatched junction bases: 8. The CDR3 DNA reads TGTGCCAGCAGCTGGTCGCGCGGGGGGGTAACAGATACGCAGTATTTT. Translating it yields CASSWSRGGVTDTQYF.